The present T cell receptor beta chain was sequenced within a study of blood T cell repertoires in COVID-19. Whole-study context: There were acute and convalescent COVID-19 samples, and they came from the United States, Italy and Spain. PBMCs, B-cell-depleted T cells, or T cells provided the cDNA or gDNA that made up the material.

Using immunoSEQ multiplex PCR, the repertoire was profiled, and TCRdb retains in-frame clones only, with some absent. The sample includes over 600,000 clones, over 80% of them seen just once. This CDR3 has 11 residues. Germline V CDR1 and CDR2: DFQATT, SNEGSKA (reference sequence). With 3 bases removed from V and 3 bases from J, the gap between germline ends came to 5 bases. Note on this clone: Other DNA sequences from this sample encode an identical CDR3 as well.

The sample comprised peripheral blood. J is TRBJ1-1 and V is TRBV20-1; D gene uncertain. The sequence came from a young woman with acute or convalescent COVID-19. The CDR3, as DNA: TGCAGTGCTAGGTTCGACACTGAAGCTTTCTTT. Residues: CSARFDTEAFF.